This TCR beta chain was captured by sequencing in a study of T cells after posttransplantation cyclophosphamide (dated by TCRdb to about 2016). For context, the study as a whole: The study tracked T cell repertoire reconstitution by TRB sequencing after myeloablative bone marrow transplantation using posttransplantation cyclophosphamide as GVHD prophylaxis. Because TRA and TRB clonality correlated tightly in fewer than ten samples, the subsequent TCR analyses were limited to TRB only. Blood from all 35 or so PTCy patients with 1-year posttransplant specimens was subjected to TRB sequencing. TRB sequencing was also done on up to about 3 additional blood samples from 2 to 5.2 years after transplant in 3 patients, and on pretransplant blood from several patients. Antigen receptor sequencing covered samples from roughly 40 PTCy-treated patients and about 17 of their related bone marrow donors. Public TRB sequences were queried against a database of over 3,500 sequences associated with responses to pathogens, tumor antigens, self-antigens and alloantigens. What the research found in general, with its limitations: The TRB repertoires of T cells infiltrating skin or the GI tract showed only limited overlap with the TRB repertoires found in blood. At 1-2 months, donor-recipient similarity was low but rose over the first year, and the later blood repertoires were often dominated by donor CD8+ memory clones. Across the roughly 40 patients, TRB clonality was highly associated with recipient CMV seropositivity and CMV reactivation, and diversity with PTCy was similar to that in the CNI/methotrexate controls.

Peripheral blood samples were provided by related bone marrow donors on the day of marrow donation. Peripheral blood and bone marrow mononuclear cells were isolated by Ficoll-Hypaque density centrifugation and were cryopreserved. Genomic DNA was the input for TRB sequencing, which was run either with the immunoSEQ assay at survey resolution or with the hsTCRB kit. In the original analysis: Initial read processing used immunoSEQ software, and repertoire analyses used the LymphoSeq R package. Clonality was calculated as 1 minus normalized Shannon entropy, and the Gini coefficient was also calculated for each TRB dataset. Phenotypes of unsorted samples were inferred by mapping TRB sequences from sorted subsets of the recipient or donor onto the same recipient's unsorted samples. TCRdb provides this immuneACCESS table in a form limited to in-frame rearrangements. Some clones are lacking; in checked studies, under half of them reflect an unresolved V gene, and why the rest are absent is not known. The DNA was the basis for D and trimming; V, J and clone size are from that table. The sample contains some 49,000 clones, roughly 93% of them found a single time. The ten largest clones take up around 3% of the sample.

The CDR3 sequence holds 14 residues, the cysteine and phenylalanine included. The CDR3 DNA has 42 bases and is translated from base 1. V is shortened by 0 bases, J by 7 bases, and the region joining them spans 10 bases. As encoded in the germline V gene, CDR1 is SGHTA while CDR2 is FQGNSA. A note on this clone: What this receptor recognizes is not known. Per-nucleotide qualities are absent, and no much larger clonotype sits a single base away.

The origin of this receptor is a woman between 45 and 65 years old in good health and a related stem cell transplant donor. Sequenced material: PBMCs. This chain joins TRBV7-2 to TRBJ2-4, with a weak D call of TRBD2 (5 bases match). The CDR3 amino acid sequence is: CASSLAGVGNIQYF. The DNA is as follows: TGTGCCAGCAGCTTAGCCGGGGTAGGGAACATTCAGTACTTC.